Listed below are T cell receptor beta chains from one sample, sequenced in a study of blood T cells in healthy people across ages. TCRdb reanalysed the 5' RACE reads using MiXCR and keeps one entry per CDR3 protein. This sample has fewer than 2,000,000 distinct CDR3 sequences, with about 39% found just once. Material: blood. The receptors were gathered from a human donor in good health. CDR3s include the opening cysteine and the closing phenylalanine or tryptophan. D genes are given only for firm matches. Not every row has a clone size; where given, it reads once, few, many or a size class.

>.|.|TRBJ2-2|TRBV4-3
CASSQEAGNTGELFF
TGCGCCAGCAGCCAAGAGGCGGGGAACACCGGGGAGCTGTTTTTT
>.|.|TRBJ2-5|TRBV29-1
CSVGSETQETQYF
TGCAGCGTTGGTTCCGAGACCCAAGAGACCCAGTACTTC
>few|.|TRBJ2-2|TRBV6-2/TRBV6-3
CASSWPGRPNTGELFF
TGTGCCAGCAGTTGGCCCGGACGGCCGAACACCGGGGAGCTGTTTTTT
>.|TRBD1|TRBJ2-3|TRBV7-8
CASSFMGTGAFRDTQYF
TGTGCCAGCAGCTTCATGGGGACAGGGGCGTTCAGGGATACGCAGTATTTT
>few|.|TRBJ1-5|TRBV6-1
CASEPWTSNQPQHF
TGTGCCAGCGAACCTTGGACAAGCAATCAGCCCCAGCATTTT
>many|.|TRBJ2-3|TRBV20-1
CSASLAGADTQYF
TGCAGTGCTAGTCTCGCGGGCGCAGATACGCAGTATTTT
>.|.|TRBJ1-4|TRBV7-2
CASSPTGQLVKLFF
TGTGCCAGCAGCCCGACCGGACAGCTCGTAAAACTGTTTTTT
>.|.|TRBJ2-5|TRBV7-8
CASSTPDWETQYF
TGTGCCAGCAGCACTCCCGATTGGGAGACCCAGTACTTC
>.|TRBD2|TRBJ2-7|TRBV7-2
CASSSDLAGGFYEQYF
TGTGCCAGCAGCTCAGATCTAGCGGGGGGATTCTACGAGCAGTACTTC
>.|TRBD1|TRBJ1-6|TRBV10-3
CAISGGDRVSAPLHF
TGTGCCATCAGTGGGGGGGACAGGGTCAGTGCACCCCTCCACTTT
>.|TRBD1|TRBJ1-1|TRBV7-2
CASSSPTGGANTEAFF
TGTGCCAGCAGCTCGCCGACAGGGGGGGCGAACACTGAAGCTTTCTTT
>.|.|TRBJ1-4|TRBV28
CASRDQNEKLFF
TGTGCCAGCAGGGACCAGAATGAAAAACTGTTTTTT
>.|.|TRBJ1-2|TRBV20-1
CSASSRTSYTF
TGCAGTGCTAGTTCTCGGACATCTTACACCTTC
>.|.|TRBJ2-5|TRBV15
CATSLRRGETQYF
TGTGCCACCAGCCTACGCCGGGGAGAGACCCAGTACTTC
>.|TRBD1|TRBJ2-7|TRBV3-1
CASSKDRGSYEQYF
TGTGCCAGCAGCAAGGACAGGGGTTCCTACGAGCAGTACTTC
>few|.|TRBJ2-1|TRBV7-7
CASSQLYDNEQFF
TGTGCCAGCAGCCAGCTATACGACAATGAGCAGTTCTTC
>.|TRBD1|TRBJ2-3|TRBV6-5
CASSYSVTGGDTQYF
TGTGCCAGCAGTTACTCGGTGACAGGGGGGGATACGCAGTATTTT
>.|TRBD1|TRBJ1-2|TRBV4-1
CASSPRTGVDGYTF
TGCGCCAGCAGCCCACGGACAGGGGTAGATGGCTACACCTTC
>many|.|TRBJ1-5|TRBV12-3/TRBV12-4
CASSYRLENQPQHF
TGTGCCAGCAGTTATCGCCTTGAAAATCAGCCCCAGCATTTT
>.|.|TRBJ2-7|TRBV12-3/TRBV12-4
CASTRGSPYEQYF
TGTGCCAGTACACGGGGGTCCCCCTACGAGCAGTACTTC
>.|.|TRBJ1-1|TRBV12-3/TRBV12-4
CASSLASGMNTEAFF
TGTGCCAGCAGTTTAGCATCAGGAATGAACACTGAAGCTTTCTTT
>.|TRBD1|TRBJ1-1|TRBV24-1
CATSDHGQGVIEAFF
TGTGCCACCAGTGACCACGGACAGGGGGTGATTGAAGCTTTCTTT